The 3 T cell receptor beta chains listed next were all sequenced from one sample in a study of cytomegalovirus exposure and HLA in healthy donors. PCR was performed using 60 Vbeta and 13 Jbeta primers. TCRdb's copy holds only in-frame clones and misses some; the assay was immunoSEQ multiplex PCR. Of about 150,000 clones listed, roughly 84% are singletons. Sequences were obtained from PBMCs. The receptors here all came from a boy between 2 and 10 years old in good health and CMV-seronegative.

The J gene is TRBJ2-5, the V gene TRBV6-5; D is unclear. The closer fit of TRBJ2-7 to the DNA end suggests the J call may be wrong. CDR3 length equals 14 residues. Germline V CDR1 and CDR2: MNHEY, SVGAGI. CDR3 in amino acids: CASSYEQTSYEQYF. CDR3 nucleotides: TGTGCCAGCAGTTACGAACAGACCTCCTACGAGCAGTACTTC.

The chain is built from TRBV7-9 and TRBJ1-2, with TRBD1 matching 11 bases. The V gene's germline CDR1 is SEHNR and CDR2 FQNEAQ (reference sequence). V trimming: 3 bases; J trimming: 3 bases; junction bases outside the gene matches: 3. CDR3 length: 15 residues. The CDR3 nucleotides read TGTGCCAGCAGCTTGGACAGGGGGCGCGACTATGGCTACACCTTC. It translates to CASSLDRGRDYGYTF.

The table lists this clone with a few counts. The V and J genes are TRBV11-2 and TRBJ1-4; maybe TRBD1 (6 bases). CDR1 and CDR2 from the germline V gene are SGHAT and FQNNGV. With 5 bases removed from V and 4 bases from J, the gap between germline ends came to 8 bases. The CDR3 covers 13 residues. The CDR3 nucleotides read TGTGCCAGCAGCGACAGGCTTAATGAAAAACTGTTTTTT. It is translated as CASSDRLNEKLFF.